A selection of T cell receptor beta chains follows, all from one sample in a study of T cell responses to AZD1222 COVID-19 vaccine. Produced via immunoSEQ multiplex PCR; TCRdb's table is partial and in-frame only. This table holds about 120,000 clones, about 88% found once. This sample comprised peripheral blood, obtained on day 0 of AZD1222 vaccination. The source of these receptors is an adult in good health. Both conserved end residues are trimmed from each CDR3. The order of the fields is CDR3 length, J gene, V gene, CDR3 protein.

cdr3_length: 12
j_call: TRBJ1-6
v_call: TRBV28
cdr3_aa: ASSFHRANSPLH

cdr3_length: 13
j_call: TRBJ1-1
v_call: TRBV7-9
cdr3_aa: ASSLGWASNTEAF

cdr3_length: 12
j_call: TRBJ1-2
v_call: TRBV3-1/TRBV3-2
cdr3_aa: ASSQGQSTGGYT

cdr3_length: 12
j_call: TRBJ2-3
v_call: TRBV15
cdr3_aa: ATSRVKEVDTQY

cdr3_length: 11
j_call: TRBJ1-1
v_call: TRBV6-5
cdr3_aa: ASSPGQGFEAF

cdr3_length: 13
j_call: TRBJ2-5
v_call: TRBV19
cdr3_aa: ASSIEAGTQETQY

cdr3_length: 13
j_call: TRBJ1-5
v_call: TRBV4-2
cdr3_aa: ASSQDTQSNQPQH

cdr3_length: 14
j_call: TRBJ1-2
v_call: TRBV27
cdr3_aa: ASSLLRDRGPYGYT

cdr3_length: 13
j_call: TRBJ1-2
v_call: TRBV2
cdr3_aa: ASSEAGTGTYGYT

cdr3_length: 13
j_call: TRBJ2-1
v_call: TRBV15
cdr3_aa: ATSRGQGQNNEQF

cdr3_length: 10
j_call: TRBJ2-1
v_call: TRBV18
cdr3_aa: ASSPPLNEQF

cdr3_length: 12
j_call: TRBJ1-2
v_call: TRBV9
cdr3_aa: ASSPRTDNYGYT

cdr3_length: 14
j_call: TRBJ2-1
v_call: TRBV5-1
cdr3_aa: ASSPRGGIAYNEQF

cdr3_length: 13
j_call: TRBJ2-2
v_call: TRBV7-3
cdr3_aa: ASSLASGNTGELF

cdr3_length: 14
j_call: TRBJ2-1
v_call: TRBV6-5
cdr3_aa: ASSWDRWGSYNEQF

cdr3_length: 15
j_call: TRBJ2-1
v_call: TRBV12-5
cdr3_aa: ASGPGVGVGSYNEQF

cdr3_length: 15
j_call: TRBJ2-7
v_call: TRBV4-1
cdr3_aa: ASSQSLVGGPSYEQY

cdr3_length: 13
j_call: TRBJ2-1
v_call: TRBV9
cdr3_aa: ASSVGATGISEQF

cdr3_length: 11
j_call: TRBJ1-2
v_call: TRBV19
cdr3_aa: ASSADRVNGYT

cdr3_length: 17
j_call: TRBJ2-3
v_call: TRBV28
cdr3_aa: ASSPLTSGRAEAADTQY

cdr3_length: 14
j_call: TRBJ2-3
v_call: TRBV13
cdr3_aa: ASSLGRTGSTDTQY

cdr3_length: 13
j_call: TRBJ2-7
v_call: TRBV28
cdr3_aa: ASSTRDRGRGEQY

cdr3_length: 12
j_call: TRBJ1-4
v_call: TRBV5-1
cdr3_aa: ASSPGGANEKLF

cdr3_length: 15
j_call: TRBJ1-1
v_call: TRBV7-9
cdr3_aa: ASSYLVGGAGFTEAF

cdr3_length: 13
j_call: TRBJ1-2
v_call: TRBV5-1
cdr3_aa: ASSPTLTGGGGHT

cdr3_length: 13
j_call: TRBJ2-3
v_call: TRBV18
cdr3_aa: ASSPPGQDTDTQY

cdr3_length: 14
j_call: TRBJ2-3
v_call: TRBV5-1
cdr3_aa: ASSLGTSGRTDTQY

cdr3_length: 13
j_call: TRBJ2-3
v_call: TRBV5-1
cdr3_aa: ASSLVTGDTDTQY

cdr3_length: 13
j_call: TRBJ2-7
v_call: TRBV3-1/TRBV3-2
cdr3_aa: ASSQDWTGSYEQY

cdr3_length: 15
j_call: TRBJ2-3
v_call: TRBV28
cdr3_aa: ASSSPQGLFGTDTQY

cdr3_length: 12
j_call: TRBJ2-3
v_call: TRBV28
cdr3_aa: ASRGGLLTDTQY

cdr3_length: 16
j_call: TRBJ2-3
v_call: TRBV2
cdr3_aa: ASSLWAAGSSTTDTQY

cdr3_length: 11
j_call: TRBJ2-7
v_call: TRBV5-8
cdr3_aa: ASSLAQWGEQY

cdr3_length: 12
j_call: TRBJ1-1
v_call: TRBV28
cdr3_aa: ASSLGQANTEAF

cdr3_length: 10
j_call: TRBJ2-7
v_call: TRBV7-8
cdr3_aa: ASSPSSYEQY

cdr3_length: 13
j_call: TRBJ2-1
v_call: TRBV5-1
cdr3_aa: ASSLSSGANNEQF

cdr3_length: 17
j_call: TRBJ2-2
v_call: TRBV5-1
cdr3_aa: ASTDTRLAGSVNTGELF

cdr3_length: 14
j_call: TRBJ1-1
v_call: TRBV4-1
cdr3_aa: ASSQGEGVWNTEAF

cdr3_length: 13
j_call: TRBJ1-5
v_call: TRBV13
cdr3_aa: ASSLRRGGNQPQH

cdr3_length: 10
j_call: TRBJ2-5
v_call: TRBV5-6
cdr3_aa: ASSIGPETQY

cdr3_length: 14
j_call: TRBJ2-3
v_call: TRBV10-3
cdr3_aa: AIRNRDRGRSDTQY

cdr3_length: 13
j_call: TRBJ1-4
v_call: TRBV7-9
cdr3_aa: ASSRDSVANEKLF

cdr3_length: 13
j_call: TRBJ2-2
v_call: TRBV6-5
cdr3_aa: ASAPLTGGVGELF

cdr3_length: 13
j_call: TRBJ2-6
v_call: TRBV6-2/TRBV6-3
cdr3_aa: ASSYGGSGANVLT

cdr3_length: 12
j_call: TRBJ1-2
v_call: TRBV7-8
cdr3_aa: ASSTKTGAVGYT

cdr3_length: 12
j_call: TRBJ2-2
v_call: TRBV2
cdr3_aa: ARAPPANTGELF

cdr3_length: 13
j_call: TRBJ2-3
v_call: TRBV14
cdr3_aa: ASSQRTGSTDTQY

cdr3_length: 10
j_call: TRBJ2-6
v_call: TRBV1
cdr3_aa: TSSQGPRVLT

cdr3_length: 11
j_call: TRBJ1-5
v_call: TRBV21-1
cdr3_aa: ASSRGGGQPQH

cdr3_length: 10
j_call: TRBJ2-1
v_call: TRBV6-5
cdr3_aa: ASSRPYNEQF

cdr3_length: 13
j_call: TRBJ2-5
v_call: TRBV5-1
cdr3_aa: ASSYKTGGQETQY

cdr3_length: 14
j_call: TRBJ2-3
v_call: TRBV5-4
cdr3_aa: ASSPTSGRDTDTQY

cdr3_length: 13
j_call: TRBJ2-3
v_call: TRBV30
cdr3_aa: AWSVWRDFTDTQY

cdr3_length: 21
j_call: TRBJ2-5
v_call: TRBV10-3
cdr3_aa: AISESGTSGRASGSGNQETQY

cdr3_length: 15
j_call: TRBJ2-4
v_call: TRBV5-4
cdr3_aa: ASSFRDSGSGSSIQY

cdr3_length: 12
j_call: TRBJ2-7
v_call: TRBV7-9
cdr3_aa: ASSLTGGSYEQY

cdr3_length: 13
j_call: TRBJ2-1
v_call: TRBV29-1
cdr3_aa: SVLDLPPSYNEQF

cdr3_length: 13
j_call: TRBJ1-5
v_call: TRBV19
cdr3_aa: ASTNAGASNQPQH

cdr3_length: 15
j_call: TRBJ1-2
v_call: TRBV10-2
cdr3_aa: ASSDSTLAGVRYGYT

cdr3_length: 12
j_call: TRBJ2-1
v_call: TRBV25-1
cdr3_aa: ASSELGTRNEQF